This T cell receptor (beta chain) was recorded in a study of T-cell memory formation after mild COVID-19 (dated by TCRdb to the early 2020s). Some background on the complete study: TCR sequence clusters from the two donors were found to be largely donor specific. In a couple of donors, T-cell clones that expanded and contracted after mild COVID-19 were tracked by sequencing TCRalpha and TCRbeta repertoires over time. Two young, previously healthy adult volunteers made up the cohort, one male and one female.

Sequenced using an Illumina NovaSeq 6000. Using 5'RACE with constant-segment primers, TCRalpha and TCRbeta cDNA libraries were constructed, with sample barcodes and unique molecular identifiers added in the process. RNA was extracted from every sample with Trizol reagent. Libraries were amplified in two PCR steps, with a second sample barcode and Illumina TruSeq adapters added in the second step. Sequencing of the libraries was done on an Illumina NovaSeq, producing 2 x 150 bp paired-end reads. Processing in the source paper ran as follows. The reads were demultiplexed and collapsed into UMI-guided consensus sequences using migec v1.2.7. With mixcr v2.1.11, UMI consensuses were aligned to TRA and TRB V and J templates and assembled into clonotypes. A clonotype was counted as expanded or contracted only if both edgeR and NoisET called the change significant, with noise models trained on biological replicates. For edgeR calls, a false discovery rate-adjusted p below 0.01 and a log2 fold-change threshold of 1 were applied. As an exploratory analysis of dynamics, max-normalized trajectories of the 1000 most abundant clonotypes were examined by PCA with hierarchical clustering. The CD4 or CD8 phenotype of responding clones was assigned using the separately sequenced CD4+ and CD8+ repertoires. The public reads were reanalyzed by TCRdb: fastp trimming at Q25, MiXCR alignment, in-frame beta chains only. Entries that share a CDR3 protein sequence are merged under the most common genes and DNA. TCRdb assigned the V and J calls; the authors' analysis was not used. This sample is represented by 380,000 or so distinct CDR3 sequences; approximately 15% of them were singletons. In total, the top ten clones hold around a fifth of the sample.

V is shortened by 1 base, J by 5 bases, and the region joining them spans 6 bases. The CDR3 covers 12 residues, taking in both the cysteine and the phenylalanine. The kept DNA is CDR3 alone, 36 bases in frame from the first base. Per the germline V gene (reference sequence), SEHNR is the CDR1 and FQNEAQ is the CDR2. Ficoll-Paque density gradient centrifugation was used to isolate PBMCs. As concerns this clonotype: What this receptor recognizes is not known. No quality values exist for individual bases; no much larger clone is one base distant.

Points the paper makes about the study in general: The study included only a couple of mild cases, and larger cohorts that include severe cases with pre-infection samples were judged to be necessary. Contracting CD4+ clones were found mainly in CM and EM memory subsets, while CD8+ clones were enriched in EMRA. The detection of some responding clones in pre-infection memory suggests that pre-existing cross-reactive memory T cells joined the SARS-CoV-2 response. Balanced CD4/CD8 phenotypes were observed for clones contracting from day 15 to 85, whereas a bias towards CD4+ was observed for a second wave of clones expanding from day 15 to 37. SARS-CoV-2 specificity was not confirmed for the second-wave clones peaking on day 37.

This sequence originates from a man younger than 30 who had mild COVID-19 (a few samples of this study predate the infection). The sample titles of this study are shuffled in the database, so cell type and time point are left out; the donor was told from shared clones. Material for sequencing was PBMCs or a T cell subset sorted from them (not recorded which). The rearrangement joined TRBV7-9 to TRBJ2-7; the D gene remains uncertain. The DNA reads as follows: TGTGCCAGCAGCTTAGACTGGGACGAGCAGTACTTC. Translation gives CASSLDWDEQYF.